Each of the 21 T cell receptor beta chains below was sequenced from the same sample in a study of CD8+ T cells in alopecia areata. Treatment: oral pan-JAK inhibitor, 5-10 mg twice daily. Extraction of RNA preceded its reverse transcription into cDNA, which served as the sequencing template. Clones were sequenced by immunoSEQ multiplex PCR, and TCRdb holds only the in-frame ones, with some missing. The sample records 90,000 to 120,000 clones, around 83% being singletons. The sequences come from CD8+ T cells sorted from blood, collected at week 24, from a patient treated with tofacitinib. Receptor source: a human donor with alopecia areata.

The chain recombines TRBV4-1 with TRBJ2-2; the D is unclear. V was shortened by 0 bases and J by 2 bases, with 7 bases between the two germline ends. This CDR3 is built from 15 residues. The germline V gene has CDR1 MGHRA and CDR2 YSYEKL. DNA of the CDR3: TGCGCCAGCAGCCAAGAATCCCACAACACCGGGGAGCTGTTTTTT. Translated: CASSQESHNTGELFF.

A word on this clone: Compared with germline, one end of the junction differs, possibly owing to a read error. The chain has TRBV19 and TRBJ1-2; 7 bases line up with TRBD1. Germline V gene sequence: CDR1 LNHDA, CDR2 SQIVND (reference sequence). The CDR3 is 15 residues long. DNA of the CDR3: TGTGCCAGTAGTCTAGAGACAGGGACGACTGATGGCTACACCTTC. The encoded protein is CASSLETGTTDGYTF.

The genes are TRBV27 and TRBJ1-5; maybe TRBD1 (5 bases). The CDR3 consists of 15 residues. The V end lost 5 bases, the J end lost 2 bases, and 13 bases lay between the germline ends. The germline gives CDR1 MNHEY, CDR2 SMNVEV (reference sequence). The DNA for the CDR3 is TGTGCCAGCAGTACAGGTTTCCTGGGCAATCAGCCCCAGCATTTT. Translating it yields CASSTGFLGNQPQHF.

V and J are TRBV27 and TRBJ2-3; 8 bases agree with TRBD2. Germline V gives CDR1 MNHEY, CDR2 SMNVEV (reference sequence). The V segment lost 3 bases and the J segment 5 bases; nucleotides outside the gene matches: 10. This CDR3 contains 16 residues. In DNA form, the CDR3 reads TGTGCCAGCAGTTTCTATTTTAGCGGGGAGAGAGATACGCAGTATTTT. Its protein is CASSFYFSGERDTQYF.

V is TRBV7-9 and J is TRBJ1-1; D remains unclear. The CDR3 runs to 13 residues. Trimming took off 6 bases at V and 2 bases at J, with 10 bases between the two ends. CDR1 is SEHNR and CDR2 is FQNEAQ in the germline V gene (reference sequence). The CDR3 here is CASRLTENTEAFF. CDR3 in DNA: TGTGCCAGCAGGCTCACAGAAAACACTGAAGCTTTCTTT. Using reference TRBV7-9 and TRBJ1-1 for the parts outside the CDR3, the full variable domain is DTGVSQNPRHKITKRGQNVTFRCDPISEHNRLYWYRQTLGQGPEFLTYFQNEAQLEKSRLLSDRFSAERPKGSFSTLEIQRTEQGDSAMYLCASRLTENTEAFFGQGTRLTVV.

CDR3: CASSRLADSYNEQFF. DNA of the CDR3: TGCGCCAGCAGCCGTTTGGCGGATAGCTACAATGAGCAGTTCTTC. The rearrangement joins TRBV4-3 to TRBJ2-1; D uncertain. From germline, CDR1 is LGHNA and CDR2 YSLEER. CDR3 length equals 15 residues. V was clipped by 4 bases and J by 3 bases, with 13 bases between them.

The chain has TRBV25-1 and TRBJ1-2; tentative D call: TRBD1 (5 bases). The CDR3 covers 14 residues. Germline V CDR1 and CDR2: MGHDK, SYGVNS. V was clipped by 2 bases and J by 7 bases, with 14 bases between them. CDR3 region: CASSEGPGIGGYTF. Written as DNA, the CDR3 is TGTGCCAGCAGTGAAGGGCCAGGGATAGGTGGCTACACCTTC.

The chain carries TRBV29-1 and TRBJ1-4; D call uncertain. V lost 4 bases to trimming and J lost 5 bases, with 14 bases between them. The V gene's germline CDR1 is SQVTM and CDR2 ANQGSEA. The CDR3 consists of 14 residues. The DNA for the CDR3 is TGCAGCGTTGTTGCAGGACGGGAAAATGAAAAACTGTTTTTT. Residues: CSVVAGRENEKLFF.

The chain has TRBV5-6 and TRBJ2-2; D possibly corresponds to TRBD1 (5 bases). Germline V gene data show CDR1 as SGHDT and CDR2 as YYEEEE. The CDR3 is 15 amino acids. The V and J ends lost 2 bases and 4 bases respectively, with 12 bases between them. CDR3 region: CASSFTRDGTGELFF. CDR3 nucleotide sequence: TGTGCCAGCAGCTTTACCAGGGATGGCACCGGGGAGCTGTTTTTT.

This chain uses TRBV6-4 with TRBJ2-3; 12 nucleotides agree with TRBD1. The CDR3 loop spans 17 amino acids. The germline CDR1 and CDR2 sequences are MRHNA and SNTAGT. The trim removed 6 bases at V and 5 bases at J, leaving 12 bases unmatched. The CDR3 DNA reads as TGTGCCAGCAGCGCCGGGACAGGGGGCTCAGGAAGAGATACGCAGTATTTT. Translated: CASSAGTGGSGRDTQYF.

This chain links TRBV7-2 with TRBJ2-1; D gene ambiguous. Trimming pared 3 bases from V and 6 bases from J, leaving 6 bases between. The CDR3 spans 12 residues. Germline CDR1 and CDR2: SGHTA and FQGNSA. As DNA, the CDR3 is TGTGCCAGCAGCTTGACGGTCAATGAGCAGTTCTTC. Translating it yields CASSLTVNEQFF.

The chain couples TRBV30 to TRBJ1-4, with TRBD1 as a possible D gene (6 bases). The CDR3 is 15 residues long. Trimming removed 1 base at V and 7 bases at J, with 16 bases between. Germline values: CDR1 GTSNPN, CDR2 SVGIG (reference sequence). Here the CDR3 DNA reads TGTGCCTGGAGTGATATTAGTGTCAGGGGTGAAAAACTGTTTTTT. It is translated as CAWSDISVRGEKLFF.

This clone was counted a few times. This rearrangement joins TRBV15 to TRBJ1-2, with 9 bases fitting TRBD1. The CDR3 sequence is 15 residues long. V gave up 0 bases and J gave up 6 bases; unmatched junction bases: 5. Per germline, CDR1 LNHNV and CDR2 YYDKDF (reference sequence). The CDR3, as DNA: TGTGCCACCAGCAGAGAGGCGGGACAGGGAAATGGCTACACCTTC. Translating gives CATSREAGQGNGYTF. Full variable domain (remainder filled in from reference TRBV15 and TRBJ1-2): DAMVIQNPRYQVTQFGKPVTLSCSQTLNHNVMYWYQQKSSQAPKLLFHYYDKDFNNEADTPDNFQSRRPNTSFCFLDIRSPGLGDTAMYLCATSREAGQGNGYTFGSGTRLTVV.

The V call is TRBV7-2, the J call TRBJ2-3; the D gene is possibly TRBD1 (7 bases). The V gene's germline CDR1 is SGHTA and CDR2 FQGNSA. V shed 3 bases and J shed 6 bases, with 16 bases lying between them. The CDR3 spans 15 residues. The CDR3 DNA reads as TGTGCCAGCAGCTTGCGGGACAGCCCGAAGGATACGCAGTATTTT. It encodes CASSLRDSPKDTQYF.

The chain employs TRBV10-2 and TRBJ2-5, with 9 bases matching TRBD2. The ends lost 3 bases at V and 5 bases at J; junction bases unmatched: 4. The CDR3 covers 14 residues. Germline V gene sequence: CDR1 WSHSY, CDR2 SAAADI. The CDR3 sequence: CASSDLAGMETQYF. Here the CDR3 DNA reads TGCGCCAGCAGTGATCTAGCGGGAATGGAGACCCAGTACTTC.

The V and J genes are TRBV7-9 and TRBJ2-2; TRBD1 matches 9 bases. Germline loops: CDR1 SEHNR, CDR2 FQNEAQ (reference sequence). This CDR3 has 17 amino acids. Trimming removed 5 bases from V and 1 base from J; junction bases left unmatched: 8. The CDR3: CASSPTLDRGNTGELFF. CDR3 DNA sequence: TGTGCCAGCAGCCCCACGCTGGACAGGGGGAACACCGGGGAGCTGTTTTTT. Complete variable domain (other parts from reference TRBV7-9 and TRBJ2-2): DTGVSQNPRHKITKRGQNVTFRCDPISEHNRLYWYRQTLGQGPEFLTYFQNEAQLEKSRLLSDRFSAERPKGSFSTLEIQRTEQGDSAMYLCASSPTLDRGNTGELFFGEGSRLTVL.

This clone has only one observation. This chain uses TRBV13 with TRBJ2-5, with D possibly matching TRBD1 (5 bases). The CDR3 is 13 residues long. Germline CDR1 PRHDT, CDR2 FYEKMQ (reference sequence). The V and J ends lost 6 bases and 5 bases respectively, with 13 bases between them. The CDR3 spells CASRGPKTETQYF. Written as DNA, the CDR3 is TGTGCCAGCAGGGGGCCGAAGACGGAGACCCAGTACTTC. The full variable domain, with the rest looked up from reference TRBV13 and TRBJ2-5, is AAGVIQSPRHLIKEKRETATLKCYPIPRHDTVYWYQQGPGQDPQFLISFYEKMQSDKGSIPDRFSAQQFSDYHSELNMSSLELGDSALYFCASRGPKTETQYFGPGTRLLVL.

This rearrangement joins TRBV4-3 to TRBJ1-5, with 9 bases fitting TRBD1. The CDR3 is made up of 15 amino acids. In germline, CDR1 is LGHNA, CDR2 YSLEER. The J segment lost 5 bases and the V segment lost 3 bases, leaving 5 bases of the junction unmatched. CDR3 nucleotide sequence: TGCGCCAGCAGCCAGCTGGACAGGGGTGATCAGCCCCAGCATTTT. This encodes CASSQLDRGDQPQHF.

Comment on this clone: The same CDR3 can be traced to other DNA sequences in this sample. This sequence joins TRBV7-6 and TRBJ2-3; 7 bases match TRBD2. V lost 4 bases to trimming and J lost 6 bases; unmatched junction nucleotides: 10. Germline-derived CDR1 and CDR2 are SGHVS and FNYEAQ. The CDR3 loop spans 15 amino acids. The CDR3 bases are TGTGCCAGCAGCTCGCTAGCGGATAGCGGCGATACGCAGTATTTT. Its translation: CASSSLADSGDTQYF. Variable domain in full (rest from reference TRBV7-6 and TRBJ2-3): GAGVSQSPRYKVTKRGQDVALRCDPISGHVSLYWYRQALGQGPEFLTYFNYEAQQDKSGLPNDRFSAERPEGSISTLTIQRTEQRDSAMYRCASSSLADSGDTQYFGPGTRLTVL.

The rearrangement joins TRBV7-2 to TRBJ2-1, with TRBD2 matching over 8 bases. Trimming cost V 1 base and J 9 bases; bases outside gene matches: 8. The CDR3 totals 15 residues. Germline values: CDR1 SGHTA, CDR2 FQGNSA. Here the CDR3 DNA reads TGTGCCAGCAGCTTAGTACTAGCGGCGGGGGGTGAGCAGTTCTTC. As protein: CASSLVLAAGGEQFF.

The chain combines TRBV29-1 with TRBJ1-2, with 8 bases matching TRBD1. From germline, CDR1 is SQVTM and CDR2 ANQGSEA. J gave up 2 bases and V 4 bases, and 3 bases lay outside the gene matches. This CDR3 has 13 residues. DNA for the CDR3: TGCAGCGTTGTAGGGGACAGGAACTATGGCTACACCTTC. Translated, it gives CSVVGDRNYGYTF.